The clone carrying this TCR beta chain has only a few counts. What it binds is not known. The sample is drawn from a study of identical twins. Study results and caveats: A partial confounding effect on zero-insertion analyses could come from invariant MAIT and iNKT cells.

TCRdb itself ran the 5' RACE reads through MiXCR, one entry per CDR3 protein. This table holds 510,000 or so distinct CDR3 sequences, 12% to 15% found once. J gave up 2 bases and V 6 bases, and 6 bases lay outside the gene matches. Germline V lookup: CDR1 ENHRY, CDR2 SYGVKD. The CDR3 covers 15 residues. This same sample was also part of a study on yellow fever vaccine responses in identical twins. From that report: Twins reportedly showed a vaccine T cell response that seemed partly convergent and partly personalized.

The sample consisted of CD4+ T cells sorted from blood. The chain links TRBV10-3 to TRBJ2-2, with TRBD1 matching 7 bases. The TCR comes from a woman aged 18 to 35 in good health. CDR3: CAISSGQSNTGELFF. CDR3 coding DNA: TGTGCCATCAGCTCGGGACAGTCTAACACCGGGGAGCTGTTTTTT.